This T cell receptor beta chain was documented in a study of T cell responses to AZD1222 COVID-19 vaccine. Whole-study findings and limits: Nearly half of spike-specific TCRs reportedly go after variant regions that carry no mutations. Among the donors, most were white British and more were female, and clonal diversity was possibly underestimated. Baseline antibody screening turned up just six or seven seropositive AZD1222 recipients.

The repertoire was sequenced with immunoSEQ multiplex PCR; TCRdb's copy has only in-frame clones and lacks some. The sample consists of 95,000 to 130,000 clones, about 88% of them appearing once. The ends lost 2 bases at V and 5 bases at J; junction bases unmatched: 3. Germline lookup yields CDR1 MNHEY and CDR2 SMNVEV (reference sequence). The CDR3 length is 15 residues. Details on this clone: Its antigen is unidentified.

Specimen: peripheral blood, collected on day 0 of AZD1222 vaccination. The chain carries TRBV27 and TRBJ2-2; 9 bases match TRBD2. The clonotype originates from an adult in good health. The CDR3 DNA follows: TGTGCCAGCAGTTTAGCGGGGGGGCCTACCGGGGAGCTGTTTTTT. Protein sequence: CASSLAGGPTGELFF.